This TCR beta chain was sequenced in a study of blood T cell repertoires in COVID-19. The wider study: COVID-19 samples from acute and convalescent phases originated in the United States, Italy and Spain. Sample material is recorded as cDNA or gDNA derived from T cells, B-cell-depleted T cells, or PBMCs.

The CDR3 covers 15 residues. The germline V gene encodes CDR1 SGDLS and CDR2 YYNGEE. V was cut by 3 bases and J by 4 bases, with 16 bases left in between. Original analysis: Amplifying reference gene primers gave estimates of nucleated cell counts. Clones were read by immunoSEQ multiplex PCR, and TCRdb kept only the in-frame ones, dropping some. V and J calls and clone size are copied from that table; D and trimming were computed from the DNA. Among around 200,000 clones, roughly 85% were seen once, and the ten largest hold roughly 2.6%. This clone was seen just once. The sequence derives from a woman in her thirties or forties with active or convalescent COVID-19. The V and J genes are TRBV9 and TRBJ1-2; D may be TRBD1 (6 bases). Sequenced sample: peripheral blood. CDR3 sequence (DNA): TGTGCCAGCAGCGACGCGACAGGTTCAATCTATGGCTACACCTTC. This translates into CASSDATGSIYGYTF.